A single sample is the source of the 21 T cell receptor beta chains below, sequenced in a study of blood T cell repertoires in COVID-19. Assay: immunoSEQ multiplex PCR; the TCRdb copy retains only in-frame clones and omits some. The table records roughly 90,000 clones, almost 80% of them present only once. Sequenced: peripheral blood. The receptors stem from a human donor in a cohort sampled during active COVID-19.

The gene calls are TRBV6-1 and TRBJ2-7, with D perhaps matching TRBD1 (6 bases). The germline gives CDR1 MNHNS, CDR2 SASEGT. This CDR3 has 13 amino acids. The ends were cut back, 2 bases at V and 7 bases at J, with 12 bases in the middle. The CDR3 DNA sequence: TGTGCCAGCAGTGAAAGGACAGCCTTAGAGCAGTACTTC. Residues: CASSERTALEQYF.

This clone was counted once. This rearrangement joins TRBV9 to TRBJ2-3; TRBD2 agrees at 13 bases. J was trimmed by 10 bases and V by 4 bases; bases with no gene match: 12. The germline CDR1 and CDR2 sequences are SGDLS and YYNGEE. The CDR3 is 16 amino acids. As DNA, the CDR3 is TGTGCCAGCAGCCCTATACTAGCGGGAGGGGCAGGACCGCAGTATTTT. Translation: CASSPILAGGAGPQYF.

The chain carries TRBV5-1 and TRBJ2-3; 8 bases are a match to TRBD1. Unmatched junction bases numbered 4, after V lost 3 bases and J lost 4 bases. The CDR3 has 14 residues. The germline V gene has CDR1 SGHRS and CDR2 YFSETQ. The CDR3 sequence: CASSSGGGSDTQYF. The CDR3 DNA reads as TGCGCCAGCAGCTCAGGGGGCGGGTCAGATACGCAGTATTTT.

This sequence joins TRBV3-1 (or the pseudogene TRBV3-2) and TRBJ1-2, with TRBD1 matching over 7 bases. Trimming removed 6 bases from V and 3 bases from J; junction bases left unmatched: 4. CDR1 and CDR2 (germline): LGHDT, YNNKEL (reference sequence). CDR3 size: 13 residues. CDR3 bases: TGTGCCAGCAGAAGGACAGGATACTATGGCTACACCTTC. Translating it yields CASRRTGYYGYTF.

The CDR3: CASSVGGDVILDGYTF. Written as DNA, the CDR3 is TGTGCCAGCAGCGTAGGCGGGGACGTAATCCTGGATGGCTACACCTTC. The rearrangement links TRBV25-1 to TRBJ1-2, with D possibly matching TRBD1 (5 bases). The V end lost 6 bases, the J end lost 6 bases, and 23 bases lay between the germline ends. CDR1 MGHDK and CDR2 SYGVNS come from the germline V gene. The CDR3 loop spans 16 amino acids.

The J gene is TRBJ2-3, the V gene TRBV19; 8 bases map to TRBD2. The germline V gene encodes CDR1 LNHDA and CDR2 SQIVND (reference sequence). The CDR3 has 15 amino acids. V dropped 4 bases and J dropped 5; count of bases not matched to a gene: 8. The CDR3 region is CASSSRSLAGDTQYF. The CDR3 coding sequence is TGTGCCAGTAGTAGCCGGTCGCTAGCGGGAGATACGCAGTATTTT.

The rearrangement links TRBV6-5 to TRBJ2-1; 12 nucleotides match TRBD2. This CDR3 contains 13 residues. Trimming removed 7 bases from V and 9 bases from J; junction bases left unmatched: 4. Germline V CDR1 and CDR2: MNHEY, SVGAGI. CDR3 amino acids: CASNLAGGGEQFF. The DNA for the CDR3 is TGTGCCAGCAATCTAGCGGGAGGGGGTGAGCAGTTCTTC.

J is TRBJ1-1 and V is TRBV30; no clear D gene. Germline V gene sequence: CDR1 GTSNPN, CDR2 SVGIG (reference sequence). There are 12 residues in the CDR3. V was clipped by 3 bases and J by 0 bases, with 5 bases between them. In DNA form, the CDR3 reads TGTGCCTGGAGATTCGTGAACACTGAAGCTTTCTTT. This encodes CAWRFVNTEAFF. Based on the CDR3 plus reference TRBV30 and TRBJ1-1, the full variable domain is SQTIHQWPATLVQPVGSPLSLECTVEGTSNPNLYWYRQAAGRGLQLLFYSVGIGQISSEVPQNLSASRPQDRQFILSSKKLLLSDSGFYLCAWRFVNTEAFFGQGTRLTVV.

The chain uses TRBV7-8 and TRBJ2-7; the match to TRBD2 covers 8 bases. In germline, CDR1 is SGHVS, CDR2 FQNEAQ. CDR3 length: 15 residues. V dropped 0 bases and J dropped 2; count of bases not matched to a gene: 3. The CDR3 DNA follows: TGTGCCAGCAGCTTAGCCAGCGGGGGAACCTACGAGCAGTACTTC. This sequence encodes CASSLASGGTYEQYF. The whole variable domain, remainder taken from reference TRBV7-8 and TRBJ2-7, is GAGVSQSPRYKVAKRGQDVALRCDPISGHVSLFWYQQALGQGPEFLTYFQNEAQLDKSGLPSDRFFAERPEGSVSTLKIQRTQQEDSAVYLCASSLASGGTYEQYFGPGTRLTVT.

This clone was seen a handful of times. DNA for the CDR3: TGTGCCAGCTCCCAGGGGTCCTCTCCCACAGATACGCAGTATTTT. It encodes CASSQGSSPTDTQYF. The V gene is TRBV18, the J gene TRBJ2-3; a weak D match, TRBD1 (6 bases). Germline V CDR1 and CDR2: KGHSH, LQKENI. Trimming pared 6 bases from V and 2 bases from J, leaving 15 bases between. The CDR3 is 15 amino acids.

The V call is TRBV28, the J call TRBJ1-5, with TRBD1 identical over 7 bases. The germline V gene encodes CDR1 MDHEN and CDR2 SYDVKM. There are 15 residues in the CDR3. Trimming at V came to 4 bases and at J to 2 bases, leaving 5 bases not matched to a gene. The DNA of the CDR3 is TGTGCCAGCAGTTCCTCCGGACAGGGCAATCAGCCCCAGCATTTT. Protein: CASSSSGQGNQPQHF. The variable domain in full, with the rest retrieved from reference TRBV28 and TRBJ1-5, is DVKVTQSSRYLVKRTGEKVFLECVQDMDHENMFWYRQDPGLGLRLIYFSYDVKMKEKGDIPEGYSVSREKKERFSLILESASTNQTSMYLCASSSSGQGNQPQHFGDGTRLSIL.

The chain carries TRBV6-2 or TRBV6-3 and TRBJ1-1; 12 nucleotides line up with TRBD1. The CDR3 runs to 17 residues. Losses at the gene ends were 2 bases for V and 3 bases for J; bases not matched to a gene: 7. Looked up from germline, CDR1 is MNHEY and CDR2 is SVGEGT. The CDR3 region has the DNA TGTGCCAGCAGTTACGGATTGGGACAGGGGGCCGACACTGAAGCTTTCTTT. Translation: CASSYGLGQGADTEAFF.

The genes are TRBV24-1 and TRBJ1-1; the match to TRBD1 covers 9 bases. Trimming cost V 7 bases and J 11 bases; bases outside gene matches: 4. The CDR3 length is 11 residues. Germline V gene sequence: CDR1 KGHDR, CDR2 SFDVKD. CDR3 DNA: TGTGCCACCAGACAGGGACAGGGCGCTTTCTTT. Its translation: CATRQGQGAFF.

The chain joins TRBV24-1 to TRBJ1-4; D is unclear. This CDR3 has 13 amino acids. Germline lookup yields CDR1 KGHDR and CDR2 SFDVKD. V lost 3 bases, J lost 9 bases, and 10 bases lay in between. As DNA, the CDR3 is TGTGCCACCAGTGATCCCTCGGTCCAAAAACTGTTTTTT. Translating it yields CATSDPSVQKLFF.

V and J are TRBV30 and TRBJ1-4; D is possibly TRBD1 (5 bases). Trimming shortened V by 7 bases and J by 10 bases, and 16 bases separated the two germline ends. Germline V lookup: CDR1 GTSNPN, CDR2 SVGIG (reference sequence). This CDR3 contains 12 residues. This CDR3 is CASRWSGGKLFF. The CDR3 bases are TGTGCCTCTCGATGGTCGGGGGGAAAACTGTTTTTT.

The rearrangement uses TRBV19 and TRBJ2-3; no reliable D call. Trimming took off 6 bases at V and 6 bases at J, with 7 bases between the two ends. The CDR3 contains 11 residues. Germline V gene lookup returns CDR1 LNHDA and CDR2 SQIVND (reference sequence). The CDR3 spells CASSGSDTQYF. CDR3 nucleotides: TGTGCCAGTAGCGGGTCGGATACGCAGTATTTT. Supplemented by reference TRBV19 and TRBJ2-3, the full variable domain reads DGGITQSPKYLFRKEGQNVTLSCEQNLNHDAMYWYRQDPGQGLRLIYYSQIVNDFQKGDIAEGYSVSREKKESFPLTVTSAQKNPTAFYLCASSGSDTQYFGPGTRLTVL.

This clone came up a few times. The genes are TRBV9 and TRBJ2-3, with D possibly matching TRBD1 (6 bases). This CDR3 is 14 amino acids long. The V and J ends lost 0 bases and 5 bases respectively, with 10 bases between them. CDR1 and CDR2 (germline): SGDLS, YYNGEE. CDR3 amino acids: CASSVGGQQDTQYF. The CDR3 DNA sequence: TGTGCCAGCAGCGTAGGAGGACAGCAAGATACGCAGTATTTT.

The J gene is TRBJ2-6, the V gene TRBV7-8; D remains ambiguous. The CDR3 loop spans 14 amino acids. Germline lookup yields CDR1 SGHVS and CDR2 FQNEAQ. V was pared by 1 base and J by 4 bases, with 5 bases between. CDR3 DNA sequence: TGTGCCAGCAGCTTAGATCGGGGGGCCAACGTCCTGACTTTC. This encodes CASSLDRGANVLTF.

The rearrangement uses TRBV14 and TRBJ2-1, with a weak D call TRBD2 (5 bases). Germline-derived CDR1 and CDR2 are SGHDN and FVKESK. Trimming shortened V by 3 bases and J by 3 bases, and 12 bases separated the two germline ends. The CDR3 is 15 amino acids. The CDR3 loop reads CASSHLRGLYNEQFF. CDR3 sequence (DNA): TGTGCCAGCAGCCATCTGAGAGGACTCTACAATGAGCAGTTCTTC.

The V call is TRBV18, the J call TRBJ1-5, with D tentatively TRBD1 (6 bases). V was pared by 2 bases and J by 1 base, with 6 bases between. CDR1 and CDR2 (germline): KGHSH, LQKENI. This CDR3 is built from 14 residues. The CDR3 loop reads CASSPGTSNQPQHF. The CDR3 nucleotides are TGTGCCAGCTCACCAGGGACAAGCAATCAGCCCCAGCATTTT.

This clone has a count of ten or more. The CDR3 protein is CASSHPGSSNQPQHF. CDR3 nucleotide sequence: TGCGCCAGCAGCCACCCAGGGTCTAGCAATCAGCCCCAGCATTTT. The V call is TRBV4-1, the J call TRBJ1-5; TRBD1 might be the D (5 bases). Germline CDR1 and CDR2: MGHRA and YSYEKL. The CDR3 spans 15 residues. The V gene lost 3 bases and the J gene lost 0 bases, with 9 bases spanning the gap.